The next 32 T cell receptor beta chains were all read from a single sample in a study of regulatory T cells in long-lasting Graves disease. To make TCR beta libraries, researchers used iRepertoire HTBI primers and Arm-PCR of CDR3 regions. MiXCR, run by TCRdb on the multiplex PCR reads, gives a single entry per CDR3 protein. The data contain a few hundred thousand distinct CDR3 sequences, roughly 14% of them singletons. Specified time point: newly diagnosed GD, antithyroid drugs for less than 3 months. Making the TCR library involved RNA that had been extracted from PBMCs. This sample also appeared in a second study, on T cells in Graves' hyperthyroidism and ophthalmopathy.

The sample here was peripheral blood mononuclear cells (PBMCs), taken at new diagnosis, from a patient treated with antithyroid drugs. Receptors originate from a man aged 30 to 39 with Graves disease.

The V gene is TRBV7-3, the J gene TRBJ2-3, with 10 nucleotides matching TRBD2. V shed 5 bases and J 6 bases; nucleotides not matched to a gene: 5. Germline CDR1 and CDR2: SGHTA and FQGTGA. The CDR3 has 14 residues. CDR3 bases: TGTGCCAGCAGCCCAGCGGGAGGGGGTGATACGCAGTATTTT. Encoded protein: CASSPAGGGDTQYF. The full variable domain, rest sourced from reference TRBV7-3 and TRBJ2-3, is GAGVSQTPSNKVTEKGKYVELRCDPISGHTALYWYRQSLGQGPEFLIYFQGTGAADDSGLPNDRFFAVRPEGSVSTLKIQRTERGDSAVYLCASSPAGGGDTQYFGPGTRLTVL.

The table lists this clonotype with a few counts. This chain connects TRBV18 to TRBJ2-3; D assignment may be TRBD1 or TRBD2 (5 bases each). Germline CDR1 KGHSH, CDR2 LQKENI. The CDR3 sequence is 16 residues long. V lost 6 bases to trimming and J lost 1 base, with 17 bases between them. The CDR3 is CASSPRGSGRTDTQYF. The CDR3 DNA reads TGTGCCAGCTCCCCCCGGGGCAGCGGACGCACAGATACGCAGTATTTT.

There are many counts of this clonotype. The rearrangement uses TRBV11-2 and TRBJ2-7, with D possibly called TRBD1 or TRBD2 (7 bases each). Germline-derived CDR1 and CDR2 are SGHAT and FQNNGV. The CDR3 sequence is 15 residues long. Trimming stripped 6 bases from V and 3 bases from J, with 18 bases between. Here the CDR3 DNA reads TGTGCCAGCAGGACCCCCAGGGGGGGGGGCTACGAGCAGTACTTC. Translation gives CASRTPRGGGYEQYF.

The J gene is TRBJ1-2, the V gene TRBV9; a possible D gene is TRBD1 (5 bases). Germline CDR1 SGDLS, CDR2 YYNGEE. CDR3 length: 13 residues. Trimming cost V 2 bases and J 8 bases, with 13 bases left between them. The CDR3 bases are TGTGCCAGCAGCGTGGGGGGGGGTGAGGGCTACACCTTC. It yields the protein CASSVGGGEGYTF.

This clonotype was observed at least ten times. CDR3 in DNA: TGTGCCAGCAAGTCCGGGTTTCAGGCAACTAATGAAAAACTGTTTTTT. Translation gives CASKSGFQATNEKLFF. The gene calls are TRBV27 and TRBJ1-4; D gene ambiguous. Trimming cost V 7 bases and J 0 bases, with 15 bases left between them. The CDR3 length is 16 residues. Germline V lookup: CDR1 MNHEY, CDR2 SMNVEV (reference sequence).

This clonotype was counted ten times or more. This chain connects TRBV20-1 to TRBJ2-7, with TRBD1 matching over 9 bases. The CDR3 loop spans 14 amino acids. Germline assignment: CDR1 DFQATT and CDR2 SNEGSKA (reference sequence). Unmatched junction bases numbered 12, after V lost 6 bases and J lost 6 bases. The CDR3 sequence is CSASAGTGHSEQYF. CDR3 bases: TGCAGTGCGTCAGCCGGGACAGGGCACAGCGAGCAGTACTTC.

This clonotype was observed a few times. The gene calls are TRBV30 and TRBJ2-5; no definite D call. Trimming removed 3 bases at V and 7 bases at J, with 9 bases between. This CDR3 comprises 11 residues. CDR1 and CDR2 (germline): GTSNPN, SVGIG (reference sequence). The chain's CDR3 is CAWRPGGTQYF. In DNA, the CDR3 is TGTGCCTGGAGGCCTGGTGGGACCCAGTACTTC.

In its sample, this clonotype was seen many times. The chain links TRBV28 to TRBJ1-2; TRBD1 agrees at 10 bases. The CDR3 runs 14 residues. Germline V gene data show CDR1 as MDHEN and CDR2 as SYDVKM. The V and J ends lost 4 bases and 6 bases, in that order; junction bases with no gene match: 5. The CDR3 spells CASSWGTGENGYTF. In nucleotides, the CDR3 is TGTGCCAGCAGTTGGGGGACAGGGGAAAATGGCTACACCTTC.

Notes on this clonotype: A much larger clone lies a single base off, so this may be a read error. The chain is built from TRBV5-1 and TRBJ2-2; D perhaps matches TRBD1 (6 bases). The CDR3 runs to 14 residues. Between the trimmed V and J ends, which lost 4 bases and 5 bases, there was a span of 12 bases. The germline CDR1 and CDR2 sequences are SGHRS and YFSETQ. The CDR3 here is CASSRDTGTGELFF. CDR3 in DNA: TGCGCCAGCAGCCGGGACACCGGGACCGGGGAGCTGTTTTTT.

The chain carries TRBV5-1 and TRBJ1-3; tentatively, D is TRBD1 (6 bases). V shed 3 bases and J shed 3 bases, with 10 bases lying between them. Germline CDR1 SGHRS, CDR2 YFSETQ. CDR3 length equals 14 residues. The DNA of the CDR3 is TGCGCCAGCAGCTCGGACAGCAATGGAAACACCATATATTTT. Its protein product is CASSSDSNGNTIYF.

This clonotype occurred a few times. The chain is built from TRBV29-1 and TRBJ1-1; D is ambiguous. Germline CDR1 is SQVTM and CDR2 is ANQGSEA. This CDR3 is 13 amino acids long. Trimming left V 6 bases short and J 0 bases short, with 11 bases between. The CDR3 sequence: CSVSGKMNTEAFF. The CDR3, as DNA: TGCAGCGTGTCAGGCAAGATGAACACTGAAGCTTTCTTT.

At least ten counts were recorded for this clonotype. This rearrangement joins TRBV20-1 to TRBJ2-7; TRBD2 matches 8 bases. The CDR3 has 13 amino acids. J gave up 7 bases and V 5 bases, and 10 bases lay outside the gene matches. CDR1 and CDR2 (germline): DFQATT, SNEGSKA (reference sequence). The CDR3 DNA follows: TGCAGTGCTTCTACTAGCGGCTTAGGGGAGCAGTACTTC. It codes for CSASTSGLGEQYF.

There are many counts of this clonotype. In DNA form, the CDR3 reads TGCAGCGTAGCGGAGAACACAGATACGCAGTATTTT. Translating it yields CSVAENTDTQYF. This chain uses TRBV29-1 with TRBJ2-3, with a tentative D call TRBD2 (5 bases). Trimming took 6 bases from V and 2 from J, leaving 9 bases between them. This CDR3 has 12 residues. Germline V gene data show CDR1 as SQVTM and CDR2 as ANQGSEA.

As for this clonotype: With a much larger clone just one base away, this may be a read error. V is TRBV7-3 and J is TRBJ2-6; D may match TRBD1 or TRBD2 (5 bases each). The CDR3 spans 18 residues. From germline, CDR1 is SGHTA and CDR2 FQGTGA. Here the CDR3 DNA reads TGTGCCAGCAGCCCCGGGCTGGGACGGGGCTCTGGGACCAACGTCCTGACTTTC. It yields the protein CASSPGLGRGSGTNVLTF.

This clonotype was seen many times. The chain links TRBV6-1 to TRBJ1-1; D is unclear. Germline CDR1 is MNHNS and CDR2 is SASEGT. The V gene lost 4 bases and the J gene lost 1 base, with 13 bases spanning the gap. The CDR3 loop spans 15 amino acids. CDR3 residues: CASSVDPGRNTEAFF. CDR3 DNA: TGTGCCAGCAGTGTCGACCCGGGGAGGAACACTGAAGCTTTCTTT.

This clonotype was observed many times. The rearrangement links TRBV18 to TRBJ2-1, with D possibly being TRBD1 (5 bases). This CDR3 comprises 14 residues. Germline values: CDR1 KGHSH, CDR2 LQKENI. V lost 4 bases, J lost 5 bases, and 12 bases lay in between. As DNA, the CDR3 is TGTGCCAGCTCACGAGAGACAGCTGACAATGAGCAGTTCTTC. Residues: CASSRETADNEQFF.

The chain couples TRBV9 to TRBJ2-5; D is perhaps TRBD2 (6 bases). Germline V lookup: CDR1 SGDLS, CDR2 YYNGEE. The CDR3 is 15 amino acids. V was clipped by 0 bases and J by 4 bases, with 13 bases between them. CDR3 nucleotide sequence: TGTGCCAGCAGCGTAGACGGGGGAAGGGGAGAGACCCAGTACTTC. Translation: CASSVDGGRGETQYF.

In its sample, this clonotype was seen many times. One end of the junction fails to match germline, which may point to a read error. J is TRBJ2-7 and V is TRBV27; D gene unclear. CDR1 is MNHEY, CDR2 SMNVEV, per germline (reference sequence). The CDR3 extends over 12 amino acids. The CDR3 sequence: CASSRSQEPQNF. The CDR3 DNA reads TGTGCCAGCAGCCGATCGCAGGAGCCCCAGAACTTC.

At least ten counts were recorded for this clonotype. The V call is TRBV10-1, the J call TRBJ2-5; D not resolved. The V end was cut by 2 bases, the J end by 5 bases, with 6 bases between. Germline CDR1 WNHNN, CDR2 SYGVQD (reference sequence). This CDR3 region has 12 residues. The CDR3, as DNA: TGCGCCAGCAGTGAGAACTTGGAGACCCAGTACTTC. The encoded protein is CASSENLETQYF.

The DNA for the CDR3 is TGTGCCAGCAGCTGGGGGATGGGCAGGGGAAACAATCAGCCCCAGCATTTT. This sequence encodes CASSWGMGRGNNQPQHF. The V gene is TRBV5-8, the J gene TRBJ1-5; possible D gene TRBD1, 6 bases. This CDR3 spans 17 amino acids. The germline gives CDR1 SGHTS, CDR2 YDEGEE. V was trimmed by 3 bases and J by 3 bases, leaving 19 bases between them.

This clonotype was seen ten or more times. The V and J genes are TRBV2 and TRBJ1-6; D perhaps matches TRBD1 (6 bases). Deletions cut 5 bases from V and 6 bases from J, with 17 bases between. The CDR3 totals 16 residues. Germline V gene data show CDR1 as SNHLY and CDR2 as FYNNEI. CDR3 protein: CASSRGGDRANSPLHF. CDR3 nucleotides: TGTGCCAGCAGTCGAGGGGGGGATCGGGCTAATTCACCCCTCCACTTT.

This clonotype was observed many times. The chain couples TRBV2 to TRBJ2-3, with D possibly TRBD2 on 6 matching bases. The V gene lost 5 bases and the J gene lost 1 base, with 25 bases spanning the gap. Per the germline V gene, CDR1 is SNHLY and CDR2 is FYNNEI. The CDR3 is made up of 19 amino acids. DNA for the CDR3: TGTGCCAGCAGTTCCCTCGGGACTCCCGAACCCCCTCGCACAGATACGCAGTATTTT. Translation: CASSSLGTPEPPRTDTQYF.

A note on this clonotype: This CDR3 fails to terminate in the conserved phenylalanine or tryptophan, so it likely reflects a read error. The rearrangement joins TRBV27 to TRBJ2-1; TRBD2 might be the D (5 bases). V lost 6 bases to trimming and J lost 6 bases, with 18 bases between them. This CDR3 is 15 amino acids long. Per the germline V gene, CDR1 is MNHEY and CDR2 is SMNVEV (reference sequence). The CDR3 DNA follows: TGTGCCAGCAGGGAGGATGGGCGGGCCGCCAATGAGCAGTTCCTC. Encoded protein: CASREDGRAANEQFL.

In its sample, this clonotype was seen many times. This sequence joins TRBV30 and TRBJ1-4, with 8 positions matching TRBD1. Germline V gene lookup returns CDR1 GTSNPN and CDR2 SVGIG (reference sequence). The J segment lost 8 bases and the V segment lost 0 bases, leaving 5 bases of the junction unmatched. The CDR3 extends over 14 amino acids. The CDR3 DNA is TGTGCCTGGAGTGTACAGGGGGTTAGAGAAAAACTGTTTTTT. Translated: CAWSVQGVREKLFF.

There are many counts of this clonotype. This rearrangement joins TRBV29-1 to TRBJ1-5; D ambiguous. CDR1 and CDR2 (germline): SQVTM, ANQGSEA. The length of the CDR3 is 14 residues. The ends were cut back, 5 bases at V and 6 bases at J, with 17 bases in the middle. The DNA for the CDR3 is TGCAGCGTTAAAGCCCCGGGAGACCGTCAGCCCCAGCATTTT. This translates into CSVKAPGDRQPQHF.

The rearrangement joins TRBV4-1 to TRBJ2-5; D assignment may be TRBD1 or TRBD2 (5 bases each). Germline loops: CDR1 MGHRA, CDR2 YSYEKL. The CDR3 length is 14 residues. With 1 base removed from V and 2 bases from J, the gap between germline ends came to 8 bases. The CDR3 region is CASSQVEGQETQYF. The DNA for the CDR3 is TGCGCCAGCAGCCAAGTCGAGGGGCAAGAGACCCAGTACTTC.

This clonotype has more than one count but fewer than ten. V usage is TRBV7-3 and J usage is TRBJ2-3; D is ambiguous. Germline CDR1 is SGHTA and CDR2 is FQGTGA. The CDR3 length is 13 residues. Between the trimmed V and J ends, which lost 5 bases and 4 bases, there was a span of 10 bases. Written as DNA, the CDR3 is TGTGCCAGCAGCGCTCTAGTTTCAGATACGCAGTATTTT. Encoded protein: CASSALVSDTQYF.

This clonotype has at least ten counts. The V and J genes are TRBV20-1 and TRBJ1-1; 7 nucleotides match TRBD1. Trimming cost V 5 bases and J 11 bases; bases outside gene matches: 11. Germline-derived CDR1 and CDR2 are DFQATT and SNEGSKA (reference sequence). The CDR3 sequence is 12 residues long. The CDR3 protein is CSAARQGEVAFF. The CDR3 DNA is TGCAGTGCTGCCCGACAGGGAGAAGTGGCTTTCTTT.

This clonotype has more than one count but fewer than ten. This chain uses TRBV9 with TRBJ2-3; D may correspond to TRBD1 or TRBD2 (5 bases each). CDR3 length equals 13 residues. Germline V gene data show CDR1 as SGDLS and CDR2 as YYNGEE. V lost 6 bases to trimming and J lost 8 bases, with 16 bases between them. The CDR3 reads CASNAGTTPTQYF. In DNA form, the CDR3 reads TGTGCCAGCAATGCCGGGACCACCCCTACGCAGTATTTT.

The chain is built from TRBV30 and TRBJ2-4, with TRBD2 matching over 7 bases. V shed 2 bases and J 0 bases; nucleotides not matched to a gene: 4. CDR1 is GTSNPN, CDR2 SVGIG, per germline (reference sequence). There are 15 residues in the CDR3. For the CDR3, the DNA is TGTGCCTGGAGTAATAGCGGGCTAGCCAAAAACATTCAGTACTTC. It translates to CAWSNSGLAKNIQYF.

Turning to this clonotype: A far larger clone differs by one base, so this is likely a read error. The chain carries TRBV11-2 and TRBJ2-1, with D uncertain. Gene TRBJ2-5 matches the end of the DNA better, so the J call may be wrong. The V gene's germline CDR1 is SGHAT and CDR2 FQNNGV. This CDR3 spans 13 amino acids. In nucleotides, the CDR3 is TGTGCCAGCAGCCAAGAAGGTGGGGAGACCCAGTACTTC. It translates to CASSQEGGETQYF.

This clonotype was counted ten times or more. The V and J genes are TRBV7-9 and TRBJ2-7, with D maybe TRBD2 (6 bases). CDR1 and CDR2 (germline): SEHNR, FQNEAQ (reference sequence). The CDR3 sequence is 14 residues long. Trimming stripped 4 bases from V and 4 bases from J, with 14 bases between. CDR3 region: CASSSGRGVYEQYF. The CDR3 region has the DNA TGTGCCAGCAGCTCCGGGCGGGGCGTTTACGAGCAGTACTTC. The whole variable domain, filled in from reference TRBV7-9 and TRBJ2-7, reads DTGVSQNPRHKITKRGQNVTFRCDPISEHNRLYWYRQTLGQGPEFLTYFQNEAQLEKSRLLSDRFSAERPKGSFSTLEIQRTEQGDSAMYLCASSSGRGVYEQYFGPGTRLTVT.